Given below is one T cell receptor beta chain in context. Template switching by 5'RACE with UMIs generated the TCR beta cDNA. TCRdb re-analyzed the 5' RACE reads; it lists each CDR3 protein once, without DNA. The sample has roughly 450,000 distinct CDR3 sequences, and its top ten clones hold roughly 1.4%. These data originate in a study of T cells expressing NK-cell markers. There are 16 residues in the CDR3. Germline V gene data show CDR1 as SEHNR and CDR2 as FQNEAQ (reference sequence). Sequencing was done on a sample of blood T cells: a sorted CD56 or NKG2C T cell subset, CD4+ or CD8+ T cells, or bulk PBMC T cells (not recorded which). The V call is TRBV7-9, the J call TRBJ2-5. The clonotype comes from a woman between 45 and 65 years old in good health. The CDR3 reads CASSLPRTQDGETQYF. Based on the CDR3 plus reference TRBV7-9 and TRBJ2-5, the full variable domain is DTGVSQNPRHKITKRGQNVTFRCDPISEHNRLYWYRQTLGQGPEFLTYFQNEAQLEKSRLLSDRFSAERPKGSFSTLEIQRTEQGDSAMYLCASSLPRTQDGETQYFGPGTRLLVL.